A single sample is the source of the 32 T cell receptor beta chains below, sequenced in a study of T-cell memory formation after mild COVID-19 (TCRdb year 2021). The method behind the library was 5' RACE. These reads were obtained on an Illumina NovaSeq 6000. The raw public reads went through TCRdb reprocessing: fastp at Q25, MiXCR clone calling, in-frame beta chains kept. Rows merge per CDR3 protein into single entries with the most common DNA and genes. The sample table shows about 560,000 distinct CDR3 sequences, and approximately 21% are seen once. 7% to 9% of the sample goes to the ten largest clones. Source material: PBMCs or a T cell subset sorted from them (not recorded which). These receptors all stem from an adult woman who had mild COVID-19 (a few samples of this study predate the infection). The sample titles of this study are shuffled in the database, so cell type and time point are left out; the donor was told from shared clones.

This chain connects TRBV5-4 to TRBJ1-1; D may be TRBD1 (5 bases). This CDR3 is built from 13 residues. The germline gives CDR1 SGHNT, CDR2 YYREEE (reference sequence). The V end was cut by 3 bases, the J end by 9 bases, with 15 bases between. The CDR3 here is CASSWDGVSKAFF. CDR3 coding DNA: TGTGCCAGCAGCTGGGACGGCGTTAGTAAAGCTTTCTTT.

V gene TRBV12-3 or TRBV12-4 combines with J gene TRBJ2-1; D unresolved. The V and J ends lost 7 bases and 6 bases respectively, with 10 bases between them. This CDR3 comprises 12 residues. The CDR3 DNA sequence: TGTGCCAGCACCAACCTCGGCAATGAGCAGTTCTTC. This translates into CASTNLGNEQFF.

In its sample, this clonotype was seen a few times. The rearrangement joins TRBV5-1 to TRBJ2-7; tentatively, D is TRBD1 (5 bases). Trimming left V 0 bases short and J 6 bases short, with 16 bases between. CDR1 SGHRS and CDR2 YFSETQ come from the germline V gene. The CDR3 totals 15 residues. The CDR3 nucleotides are TGCGCCAGCAGCTTGGAAGGGGTGGTGACCCTCGAGCAGTACTTC. Amino acids: CASSLEGVVTLEQYF.

The J gene is TRBJ1-1, the V gene TRBV6-5, with D perhaps TRBD1 (5 bases). Trimming left V 0 bases short and J 4 bases short, with 9 bases between. The CDR3 is made up of 14 amino acids. Germline V gene sequence: CDR1 MNHEY, CDR2 SVGAGI. CDR3 loop: CASSYSGTVTEAFF. The CDR3 DNA follows: TGTGCCAGCAGTTACTCGGGGACGGTCACTGAAGCTTTCTTT.

This chain joins TRBV18 and TRBJ1-2, with 9 bases that match TRBD1. Germline V lookup: CDR1 KGHSH, CDR2 LQKENI. V lost 4 bases to trimming and J lost 6 bases; unmatched junction nucleotides: 3. This CDR3 is 13 amino acids long. CDR3 amino acids: CASSQNRGHGYTF. The CDR3 bases are TGTGCCAGCTCACAGAACAGGGGGCATGGCTACACCTTC.

This clonotype was recorded a few times. The gene calls are TRBV6-2 or TRBV6-3 and TRBJ2-1, with D uncertain. Trimming removed 2 bases at V and 5 bases at J, with 4 bases between. CDR1 MNHEY and CDR2 SVGEGT come from the germline V gene. This CDR3 spans 12 amino acids. The CDR3 is CASSYPDNEQFF. The CDR3 bases are TGTGCCAGCAGTTACCCCGACAATGAGCAGTTCTTC.

J is TRBJ1-5 and V is TRBV12-3 or TRBV12-4; TRBD1 matches at 7 bases. The CDR3 length is 12 residues. Trimming cost V 8 bases and J 16 bases; bases outside gene matches: 14. The CDR3: CASGASGGQIHF. CDR3 nucleotides: TGTGCCAGCGGAGCCAGCGGGGGACAGATCCATTTT.

This clonotype turned up a few times. The chain uses TRBV7-9 and TRBJ2-3; D call uncertain. Germline values: CDR1 SEHNR, CDR2 FQNEAQ (reference sequence). The CDR3 sequence is 17 residues long. The V end was cut by 4 bases, the J end by 0 bases, with 17 bases between. The CDR3: CASSSIFDGASTDTQYF. The CDR3 coding sequence is TGTGCCAGCAGCTCAATTTTCGACGGAGCTAGCACAGATACGCAGTATTTT.

This clonotype has only a few counts. Sequence at one end of the junction differs from germline and may be a read error. This chain links TRBV5-1 with TRBJ2-2; D is uncertain. The CDR3 consists of 13 residues. Germline V lookup: CDR1 SGHRS, CDR2 YFSETQ. This CDR3 is CASRLGNTGELFF. DNA for the CDR3: TGCGCCAGCAGGTTGGGGAACACCGGGGAGCTGTTTTTT.

This chain connects TRBV5-1 to TRBJ2-3, with 11 bases fitting TRBD1. The ends lost 4 bases at V and 4 bases at J; junction bases unmatched: 5. Germline values: CDR1 SGHRS, CDR2 YFSETQ. This CDR3 is 15 amino acids long. The CDR3 protein is CASSVDRGRADTQYF. In DNA form, the CDR3 reads TGCGCCAGCAGCGTGGACAGGGGGCGCGCAGATACGCAGTATTTT.

Written as DNA, the CDR3 is TGTGCCAGCAGCCAAGTGGCTTTGCGCACCGGGGAGCTGTTTTTT. This sequence encodes CASSQVALRTGELFF. The chain couples TRBV7-9 to TRBJ2-2; D gene unclear. Trimming took off 5 bases at V and 4 bases at J, with 14 bases between the two ends. The CDR3 contains 15 residues. Germline-derived CDR1 and CDR2 are SEHNR and FQNEAQ (reference sequence). Combining the CDR3 with reference TRBV7-9 and TRBJ2-2 gives the whole variable domain DTGVSQNPRHKITKRGQNVTFRCDPISEHNRLYWYRQTLGQGPEFLTYFQNEAQLEKSRLLSDRFSAERPKGSFSTLEIQRTEQGDSAMYLCASSQVALRTGELFFGEGSRLTVL.

The rearrangement uses TRBV9 and TRBJ2-5; a possible D gene is TRBD2 (6 bases). Germline V gene data show CDR1 as SGDLS and CDR2 as YYNGEE. This CDR3 has 17 amino acids. Trimming stripped 3 bases from V and 3 bases from J, with 21 bases between. For the CDR3, the DNA is TGTGCCAGCAGCGACGAATCCGGGACTCCGTGGGAAGAGACCCAGTACTTC. Amino acid sequence: CASSDESGTPWEETQYF. Drawing the rest from reference TRBV9 and TRBJ2-5, the complete variable domain is DSGVTQTPKHLITATGQRVTLRCSPRSGDLSVYWYQQSLDQGLQFLIQYYNGEERAKGNILERFSAQQFPDLHSELNLSSLELGDSALYFCASSDESGTPWEETQYFGPGTRLLVL.

This clonotype was detected only a few times. J is TRBJ2-5 and V is TRBV7-9; TRBD2 aligns across 10 bases. The J segment lost 1 base and the V segment lost 5 bases, leaving 16 bases of the junction unmatched. Per the germline V gene, CDR1 is SEHNR and CDR2 is FQNEAQ (reference sequence). CDR3 length: 19 residues. This CDR3 is CASSKGRASGGLSQETQYF. Written as DNA, the CDR3 is TGTGCCAGCAGCAAGGGTCGGGCTAGCGGGGGATTATCCCAAGAGACCCAGTACTTC.

V is TRBV4-1 and J is TRBJ2-2; no clear D. The length of the CDR3 is 13 residues. Trimming stripped 0 bases from V and 3 bases from J, with 2 bases between. Germline V gene data show CDR1 as MGHRA and CDR2 as YSYEKL. The DNA for the CDR3 is TGCGCCAGCAGCCAAGATGACACCGGGGAGCTGTTTTTT. It encodes CASSQDDTGELFF.

This rearrangement joins TRBV5-1 to TRBJ1-2; D gene ambiguous. Trimming removed 2 bases from V and 6 bases from J, with 11 bases in between. The CDR3 sequence is 13 residues long. Germline CDR1 is SGHRS and CDR2 is YFSETQ. CDR3 nucleotides: TGCGCCAGCAGCTTAGGACTGGGAAATGGCTACACCTTC. Its protein is CASSLGLGNGYTF.

A few counts support this clonotype. The V and J genes are TRBV7-9 and TRBJ2-3, with TRBD2 identical over 10 bases. CDR1 SEHNR and CDR2 FQNEAQ come from the germline V gene (reference sequence). The CDR3 has 15 residues. The J segment lost 6 bases and the V segment lost 5 bases, leaving 8 bases of the junction unmatched. The chain's CDR3 is CASSLQRGGQDTQYF. The DNA of the CDR3 is TGTGCCAGCAGCCTCCAGCGGGGGGGCCAGGATACGCAGTATTTT.

This clonotype was observed a handful of times. The chain links TRBV12-3 or TRBV12-4 to TRBJ1-1; D not certain. The CDR3 length is 15 residues. Trimming took 5 bases from V and 2 from J, leaving 15 bases between them. The chain's CDR3 is CASSLLPNTNTEAFF. DNA of the CDR3: TGTGCCAGCAGTCTCCTCCCAAACACCAACACTGAAGCTTTCTTT.

This clonotype was counted a few times. The chain couples TRBV7-8 to TRBJ2-2; D gene unclear. Trimming pared 2 bases from V and 1 base from J, leaving 11 bases between. Germline V CDR1 and CDR2: SGHVS, FQNEAQ. The CDR3 length is 16 residues. The CDR3 DNA is TGTGCCAGCAGCTTATTGGAGATAGTGAACACCGGGGAGCTGTTTTTT. Its protein is CASSLLEIVNTGELFF.

The chain combines TRBV4-3 with TRBJ2-6; TRBD1 aligns across 8 bases. After removal of 2 bases from V and 0 bases from J, the junction contained 3 bases not matched to a gene. This CDR3 region has 17 residues. Germline V gives CDR1 LGHNA, CDR2 YSLEER. The CDR3 DNA is TGCGCCAGCAGCCAAAGGACAGGGAGCTCTGGGGCCAACGTCCTGACTTTC. Protein: CASSQRTGSSGANVLTF.

This chain connects TRBV24-1 to TRBJ2-3; D possibly corresponds to TRBD2 (6 bases). There are 19 residues in the CDR3. The V end lost 3 bases, the J end lost 2 bases, and 23 bases lay between the germline ends. From germline, CDR1 is KGHDR and CDR2 SFDVKD. The CDR3 sequence is CATSDLPRQGGFYTDTQYF. CDR3 bases: TGTGCCACCAGTGATCTCCCTCGGCAGGGAGGATTTTACACAGATACGCAGTATTTT.

This clonotype was seen a few times. The chain carries TRBV30 and TRBJ2-1, with D perhaps TRBD2 (5 bases). This CDR3 contains 12 residues. V lost 5 bases and J 4 bases, leaving 9 bases between the germline ends. Germline lookup yields CDR1 GTSNPN and CDR2 SVGIG (reference sequence). The CDR3 is CAWGSEYNEQFF. In DNA, the CDR3 is TGTGCCTGGGGTAGCGAGTACAATGAGCAGTTCTTC.

The chain combines TRBV15 with TRBJ1-5; D remains ambiguous. Germline values: CDR1 LNHNV, CDR2 YYDKDF (reference sequence). The CDR3 is made up of 15 amino acids. The V gene lost 1 base and the J gene lost 2 bases, with 9 bases spanning the gap. The DNA of the CDR3 is TGTGCCACCAGCAGAGTATGGCAGGGCAATCAGCCCCAGCATTTT. Translating it yields CATSRVWQGNQPQHF.

CDR3 DNA: TGTGCCAGCAGCTTAGTGGAGGGGGCGAATGGCTACACCTTC. The encoded protein is CASSLVEGANGYTF. The chain links TRBV7-9 to TRBJ1-2, with 7 bases aligning to TRBD1. CDR3 length equals 14 residues. CDR1 and CDR2 from the germline V gene are SEHNR and FQNEAQ (reference sequence). Unmatched junction bases numbered 5, after V lost 1 base and J lost 6 bases.

The CDR3 region has the DNA TGCGCCAGCAGCCCGATCCAACTCGCGACTAGCGGGGGGGCCGGCACAGATACGCAGTATTTT. Translating gives CASSPIQLATSGGAGTDTQYF. J is TRBJ2-3 and V is TRBV4-1; 14 positions match TRBD2. This CDR3 spans 21 amino acids. Germline CDR1 reads MGHRA; CDR2 reads YSYEKL. Germline trimming cut 4 bases from V and 1 base from J; bases unmatched to any gene: 16.

This clonotype was counted many times. V is TRBV7-3 and J is TRBJ2-1; D gene ambiguous. CDR1 and CDR2 from the germline V gene are SGHTA and FQGTGA. This CDR3 comprises 13 residues. The ends were cut back, 5 bases at V and 2 bases at J, with 7 bases in the middle. CDR3 nucleotide sequence: TGTGCCAGCAGCCCCGGCCCCTACAATGAGCAGTTCTTC. This sequence encodes CASSPGPYNEQFF.

The chain carries TRBV6-2 or TRBV6-3 and TRBJ1-5, with D uncertain. V lost 2 bases to trimming and J lost 2 bases, with 16 bases between them. Germline V gives CDR1 MNHEY, CDR2 SVGEGT. There are 17 residues in the CDR3. CDR3 sequence (DNA): TGTGCCAGCAGTTACGTTGGAGGGATGGGTGGCAATCAGCCCCAGCATTTT. This sequence encodes CASSYVGGMGGNQPQHF.

This clonotype was detected only a few times. The chain has TRBV7-9 and TRBJ2-5; TRBD2 might be the D (5 bases). This CDR3 has 13 amino acids. CDR1 and CDR2 from the germline V gene are SEHNR and FQNEAQ (reference sequence). The V end lost 5 bases, the J end lost 5 bases, and 12 bases lay between the germline ends. In DNA form, the CDR3 reads TGTGCCAGCAGCAATAGCGTGGGGGAGACCCAGTACTTC. Protein product: CASSNSVGETQYF.

The chain has TRBV19 and TRBJ2-3, with 13 bases lining up with TRBD2. The CDR3 has 15 amino acids. Trimming removed 8 bases from V and 6 bases from J; junction bases left unmatched: 8. CDR1 and CDR2 (germline): LNHDA, SQIVND (reference sequence). CDR3 loop: CASGGTSGARDTQYF. The CDR3 DNA reads TGTGCCAGTGGCGGGACTAGCGGGGCCAGGGATACGCAGTATTTT. The whole variable domain, filled in from reference TRBV19 and TRBJ2-3, reads DGGITQSPKYLFRKEGQNVTLSCEQNLNHDAMYWYRQDPGQGLRLIYYSQIVNDFQKGDIAEGYSVSREKKESFPLTVTSAQKNPTAFYLCASGGTSGARDTQYFGPGTRLTVL.

The J gene is TRBJ1-1, the V gene TRBV27; 8 nucleotides agree with TRBD1. Germline V gene sequence: CDR1 MNHEY, CDR2 SMNVEV (reference sequence). CDR3 length: 13 amino acids. The ends lost 6 bases at V and 4 bases at J; junction bases unmatched: 4. Here the CDR3 reads CASSKDRVTEAFF. As DNA, the CDR3 is TGTGCCAGCAGCAAGGACAGGGTCACTGAAGCTTTCTTT.

DNA for the CDR3: TGTGCCAGCAGCCCCGTCGGGGGAGGCCGGGAGCAGTACTTC. As protein: CASSPVGGGREQYF. The chain carries TRBV6-2 or TRBV6-3 and TRBJ2-7; tentatively, D is TRBD2 (6 bases). The CDR3 is 14 amino acids. The germline gives CDR1 MNHEY, CDR2 SVGEGT. The germline V and J ends were trimmed by 6 bases and 7 bases, with 19 bases remaining between them.

The genes are TRBV18 and TRBJ2-1; 9 positions agree with TRBD2. Germline values: CDR1 KGHSH, CDR2 LQKENI. Trimming took 3 bases from V and 8 from J; bases not matched to a gene: 11. CDR3 length equals 16 residues. CDR3 nucleotide sequence: TGTGCCAGCTCACCTGTTCCTAGCGGGATGGTGGATGAGCAGTTCTTC. It is translated as CASSPVPSGMVDEQFF.

V usage is TRBV4-1 and J usage is TRBJ2-2, with a tentative D call TRBD2 (6 bases). This CDR3 spans 18 amino acids. Between the trimmed V and J ends, which lost 4 bases and 1 base, there was a span of 19 bases. Germline V gives CDR1 MGHRA, CDR2 YSYEKL. The CDR3 region has the DNA TGCGCCAGCAGCCCTGGCATCCGATCAGCGGGGAACACCGGGGAGCTGTTTTTT. Protein product: CASSPGIRSAGNTGELFF.